The sequence of this T cell receptor (beta chain) was determined in a study of T cell responses to AZD1222 COVID-19 vaccine. Some clones are missing from TCRdb's copy, which holds only in-frame ones; the method was immunoSEQ multiplex PCR. The table records 110,000 to 150,000 clones, roughly 92% of them present only once. The starting material was peripheral blood, obtained on day 0 of AZD1222 vaccination. The receptor's source is an adult in good health.

CDR3 amino acids: CASSPQLGNEQFF. The CDR3 coding sequence is TGTGCCAGCAGCCCCCAACTAGGGAATGAGCAGTTCTTC. This chain links TRBV3-1 (or the pseudogene TRBV3-2) with TRBJ2-1; D may be TRBD2 (5 bases). The CDR3 sequence is 13 residues long. Trimming took off 4 bases at V and 7 bases at J, with 11 bases between the two ends. Germline assignment: CDR1 LGHDT and CDR2 YNNKEL (reference sequence).